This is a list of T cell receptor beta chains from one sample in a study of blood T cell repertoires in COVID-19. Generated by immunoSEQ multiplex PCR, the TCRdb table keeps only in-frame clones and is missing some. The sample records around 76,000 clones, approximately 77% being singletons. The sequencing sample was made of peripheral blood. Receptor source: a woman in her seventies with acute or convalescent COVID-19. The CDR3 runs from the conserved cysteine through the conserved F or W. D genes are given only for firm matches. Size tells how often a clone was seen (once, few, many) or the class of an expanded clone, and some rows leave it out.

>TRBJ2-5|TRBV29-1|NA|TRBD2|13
TGCAGCGGGGGAGCGGGGGGCCAAGAGACCCAGTACTTC
CSGGAGGQETQYF
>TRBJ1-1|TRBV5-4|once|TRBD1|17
TGTGCCAGCAGCCCATCTACAGGGGGCTTATTGAACACTGAAGCTTTCTTT
CASSPSTGGLLNTEAFF
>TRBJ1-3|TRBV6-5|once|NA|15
TGTGCCAGCAGTCGCCCTTACAGGCCTGGAAACACCATATATTTT
CASSRPYRPGNTIYF
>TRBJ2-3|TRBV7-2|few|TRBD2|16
TGTGCCAGCAGCTTAGGACTAGCGGGGGGCACAGATACGCAGTATTTT
CASSLGLAGGTDTQYF
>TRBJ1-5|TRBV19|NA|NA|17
TGTGCCAGTAGTATTTCTGAGACAGCCAGTAGCAATCAGCCCCAGCATTTT
CASSISETASSNQPQHF
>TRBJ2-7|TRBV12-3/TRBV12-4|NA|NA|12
TGTGCCAGCAGTTCCAACACCTACGAGCAGTACTTC
CASSSNTYEQYF
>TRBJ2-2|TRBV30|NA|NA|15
TGTGCCTGGAGAGCAGGGGCTGGGTACACCGGGGAGCTGTTTTTT
CAWRAGAGYTGELFF
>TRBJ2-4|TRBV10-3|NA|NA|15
TGTGCCATCAGTGAGTCGTCAGGCGCCGAAAACATTCAGTACTTC
CAISESSGAENIQYF
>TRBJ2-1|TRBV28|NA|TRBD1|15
TGTGCCAGCAGCCCAGCCAGGGGGCTTAACAATGAGCAGTTCTTC
CASSPARGLNNEQFF
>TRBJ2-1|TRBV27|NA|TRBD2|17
TGTGCCAGCAGTTTTTGGGGACTAGCGGGAGGGCAGAATGAGCAGTTCTTC
CASSFWGLAGGQNEQFF
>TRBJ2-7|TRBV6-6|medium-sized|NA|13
TGTGCCAGCAGTTACTCTGACAAATACGAGCAGTACTTC
CASSYSDKYEQYF
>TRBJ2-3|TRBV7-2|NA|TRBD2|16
TGTGCCAGCAGCTCGACTAGCGGGAGACCCACAGATACGCAGTATTTT
CASSSTSGRPTDTQYF
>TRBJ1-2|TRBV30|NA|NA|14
TGTGCCTGGATACCCACAGGGTTTGTAAGTGGCTACACCTTC
CAWIPTGFVSGYTF
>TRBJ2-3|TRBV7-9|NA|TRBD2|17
TGTGCCAGCAGCCCCGGACTAGCGGGAGGGCTCACAGATACGCAGTATTTT
CASSPGLAGGLTDTQYF
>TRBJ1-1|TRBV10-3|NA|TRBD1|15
TGTGCCATCAGTGGCCCCGGGACAGATAACACTGAAGCTTTCTTT
CAISGPGTDNTEAFF
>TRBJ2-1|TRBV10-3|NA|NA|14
TGTGCCATCAGTGAGTCAGGGGATTACAATGAGCAGTTCTTC
CAISESGDYNEQFF
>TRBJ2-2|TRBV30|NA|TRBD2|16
TGTGCCTGGAGTGAAGGTCCCGCCGGGGGGGCCGGGGAGCTGTTTTTT
CAWSEGPAGGAGELFF
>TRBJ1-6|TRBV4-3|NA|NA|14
TGCGCCAGCAGCCAAGACGGCAGGGAATCACCCCTCCACTTT
CASSQDGRESPLHF
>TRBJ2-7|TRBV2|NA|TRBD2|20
TGTGCCAGCAGTCAAAAGGGGACTAGCGGGAGTTGGACTGGCGCCTACGAGCAGTACTTC
CASSQKGTSGSWTGAYEQYF
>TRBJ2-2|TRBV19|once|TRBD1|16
TGTGCCAGTAGTCCTCACAGGGGGCTGAACACCGGGGAGCTGTTTTTT
CASSPHRGLNTGELFF
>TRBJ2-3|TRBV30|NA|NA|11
TGTGCCTGGAAGCGCACAGATACGCAGTATTTT
CAWKRTDTQYF
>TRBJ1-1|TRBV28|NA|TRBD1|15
TGTGCCAGCCGACAGGACAGGGTGTTGAACACTGAAGCTTTCTTT
CASRQDRVLNTEAFF
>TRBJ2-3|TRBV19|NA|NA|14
TGTGCCAGGAACGGGACAACGAGCACAGATACGCAGTATTTT
CARNGTTSTDTQYF
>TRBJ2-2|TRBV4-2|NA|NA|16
TGTGCCAGCAGCCACGGCGGTCAGGGTCGGACCGGGGAGCTGTTTTTT
CASSHGGQGRTGELFF
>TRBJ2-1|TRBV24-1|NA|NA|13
TGTGCCACCAGTGATTCACATTACAATGAGCAGTTCTTC
CATSDSHYNEQFF
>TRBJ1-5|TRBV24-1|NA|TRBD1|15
TGTGCCACCAGTGACAAGGACAGGGCTCGTCAGCCCCAGCATTTT
CATSDKDRARQPQHF
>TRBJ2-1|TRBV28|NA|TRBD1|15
TGTGCCAGCAACCCTCACTCGAACAGGGGCCATGAGCAGTTCTTC
CASNPHSNRGHEQFF
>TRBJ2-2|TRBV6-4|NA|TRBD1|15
TGTGCCAGCAGCCCCGGGACAGGGAACACCGGGGAGCTGTTTTTT
CASSPGTGNTGELFF
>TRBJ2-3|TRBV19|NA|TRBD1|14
TGTGCCAGTAGTATGGACAGGGGTTTTGATACGCAGTATTTT
CASSMDRGFDTQYF
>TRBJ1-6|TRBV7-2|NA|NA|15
TGTGCCAGCAGCTTGGGGGGGTTTAGTGGTTCACCCCTCCACTTT
CASSLGGFSGSPLHF
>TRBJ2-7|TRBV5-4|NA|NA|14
TGTGCCAGCAGCTTGGGTCAGGGAATCTACGAGCAGTACTTC
CASSLGQGIYEQYF
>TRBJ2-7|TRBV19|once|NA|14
TGTGCCAGTAGTACTAGGGACACACCCTACGAGCAGTACTTC
CASSTRDTPYEQYF
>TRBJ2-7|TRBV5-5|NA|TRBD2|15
TGTGCCAGCAGCTTCCTAGCGGACCATTCCTACGAGCAGTACTTC
CASSFLADHSYEQYF
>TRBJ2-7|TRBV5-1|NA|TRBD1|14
TGCGCCAGCAGCTTGGGGGACAGGTCCTACGAGCAGTACTTC
CASSLGDRSYEQYF
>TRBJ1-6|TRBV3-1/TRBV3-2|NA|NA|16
TGTGCCAGCAGTCCCGACGGAGACTCCTATAATTCACCCCTCCACTTT
CASSPDGDSYNSPLHF
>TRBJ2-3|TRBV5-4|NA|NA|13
TGTGCCAGCAGCTTGGCCGGGGCAGATACGCAGTATTTT
CASSLAGADTQYF
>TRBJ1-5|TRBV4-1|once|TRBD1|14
TGCGCCAGCAGCCAAGTTGGGACAGATCAGCCCCAGCATTTT
CASSQVGTDQPQHF
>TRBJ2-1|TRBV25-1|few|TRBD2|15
TGTGCCAGCAGTGAATACTCGGGACTAGTCGGTGAGCAGTTCTTC
CASSEYSGLVGEQFF
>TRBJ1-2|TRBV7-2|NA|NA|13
TGTGCCAGCAGCTTAGATTATAACTATGGCTACACCTTC
CASSLDYNYGYTF
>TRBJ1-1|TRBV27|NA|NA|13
TGTGCCAGCAGTTTTTGGCAGAACACTGAAGCTTTCTTT
CASSFWQNTEAFF
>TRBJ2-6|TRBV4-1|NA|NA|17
TGCGCCAGCAGCCAAGAGCCACAGGGCTCTGGGGCCAACGTCCTGACTTTC
CASSQEPQGSGANVLTF
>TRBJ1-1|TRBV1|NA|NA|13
TGCACCAGCAGCCAAGCCCTTAACACTGAAGCTTTCTTT
CTSSQALNTEAFF
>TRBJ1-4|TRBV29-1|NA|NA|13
TGCAGCGCCTCACAGAGTCCTAATGAAAAACTGTTTTTT
CSASQSPNEKLFF
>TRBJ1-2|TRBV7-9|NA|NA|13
TGTGCCAGCGACGAAGAGGGATCCTATGGCTACACCTTC
CASDEEGSYGYTF
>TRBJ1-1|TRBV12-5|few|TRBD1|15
TGTGCTAGTGGTTCCCCCGGGCAGGGGGCCTTAGAAGCTTTCTTT
CASGSPGQGALEAFF
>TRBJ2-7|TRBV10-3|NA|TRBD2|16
TGTGCCATCAGTGGAACTAGCGGGAGGACCGCCTACGAGCAGTACTTC
CAISGTSGRTAYEQYF